The T cell receptor beta chain under discussion was sequenced for a study of early T cells in non-severe SARS-CoV-2 infection. Study details: Chains stayed unpaired after sequencing of bulk RNA from unsorted whole blood.

Findings and caveats of the study: Private and CD4 specificities were missed by VDJdb matching, which favored anti-spike CD8 responses.

This clonotype has at least ten counts. The antigen is unknown. Researchers tagged individual cDNA molecules with unique molecular identifiers. MiXCR, applied by TCRdb to the 5' RACE reads, yields one record per CDR3 protein. The table lists tens of thousands of distinct CDR3 sequences, around 4% of them singletons. CDR3 length: 11 residues. CDR1 is SGHNT, CDR2 YYREEE, per germline (reference sequence). The ends were cut back, 1 base at V and 11 bases at J, with 6 bases in the middle. Sequenced material: whole blood. The receptor was derived from an adult who was a healthcare worker with PCR-confirmed SARS-CoV-2 infection or an uninfected control (not recorded which). The chain uses TRBV5-4 and TRBJ2-2, with D perhaps matching TRBD2 (5 bases). CDR3 protein: CASSLRDELFF. DNA of the CDR3: TGTGCCAGCAGCTTGCGGGATGAGCTGTTTTTT.